This is a list of T cell receptor beta chains from one sample in a study of blood T cells in healthy people across ages. TCRdb called the 5' RACE reads again in MiXCR, with one record for every CDR3 protein. The sample has hundreds of thousands of distinct CDR3 sequences; under 25% are singletons. The sequencing sample was made of blood. The receptors stem from a man in his sixties or seventies in good health. Each CDR3 is given with its conserved first and last residue. The D gene is left open where the match is weak. Size values are once, few and many counts, or a class for expanded clones, and some rows have none.

V gene: TRBV15
D gene: TRBD1
J gene: TRBJ1-4
clone size: .
CDR3 protein: CATSRSGQGAREKLFF
CDR3 DNA: TGTGCCACCAGCAGATCGGGACAGGGAGCTAGGGAAAAACTGTTTTTT

V gene: TRBV3-1
D gene: .
J gene: TRBJ2-3
clone size: .
CDR3 protein: CASSRALTDTQYF
CDR3 DNA: TGTGCCAGCAGCCGAGCGTTGACAGATACGCAGTATTTT

V gene: TRBV9
D gene: .
J gene: TRBJ1-6
clone size: few
CDR3 protein: CASSVVQKNSPLHF
CDR3 DNA: TGTGCCAGCAGCGTAGTACAGAAGAATTCACCCCTCCACTTT

V gene: TRBV13
D gene: .
J gene: TRBJ2-5
clone size: few
CDR3 protein: CARDGQETQYF
CDR3 DNA: TGTGCCCGGGACGGCCAAGAGACCCAGTACTTC

V gene: TRBV20-1
D gene: .
J gene: TRBJ2-1
clone size: .
CDR3 protein: CSARLLENEQFF
CDR3 DNA: TGCAGTGCTAGACTTCTCGAGAATGAGCAGTTCTTC

V gene: TRBV7-2
D gene: .
J gene: TRBJ2-5
clone size: .
CDR3 protein: CASSSQANQETQYF
CDR3 DNA: TGTGCCAGCAGCTCTCAGGCTAACCAAGAGACCCAGTACTTC

V gene: TRBV2
D gene: TRBD1
J gene: TRBJ2-5
clone size: once
CDR3 protein: CASRMGQGVQTQYF
CDR3 DNA: TGTGCCAGCAGGATGGGACAGGGGGTACAGACCCAGTACTTC

V gene: TRBV2
D gene: TRBD1
J gene: TRBJ2-5
clone size: .
CDR3 protein: CASSARRTGMKTQYF
CDR3 DNA: TGTGCCAGCAGTGCCCGGAGGACAGGGATGAAGACCCAGTACTTC

V gene: TRBV7-8
D gene: .
J gene: TRBJ1-1
clone size: .
CDR3 protein: CASSHGTGHGTEAFF
CDR3 DNA: TGTGCCAGCAGCCACGGGACCGGGCATGGCACTGAAGCTTTCTTT

V gene: TRBV9
D gene: .
J gene: TRBJ2-2
clone size: .
CDR3 protein: CASSPSPDNTGELFF
CDR3 DNA: TGTGCCAGCAGCCCCTCGCCGGATAACACCGGGGAGCTGTTTTTT

V gene: TRBV20-1
D gene: TRBD2
J gene: TRBJ2-5
clone size: few
CDR3 protein: CSVGREGETQYF
CDR3 DNA: TGCAGTGTAGGGCGGGAGGGCGAGACCCAGTACTTC

V gene: TRBV11-2
D gene: TRBD2
J gene: TRBJ2-7
clone size: once
CDR3 protein: CASSLGGLAGGVGTDEQYF
CDR3 DNA: TGTGCCAGCAGCTTAGGGGGACTAGCGGGGGGCGTCGGGACAGACGAGCAGTACTTC

V gene: TRBV12-3/TRBV12-4
D gene: .
J gene: TRBJ1-2
clone size: .
CDR3 protein: CASSLLLTGGDGYTF
CDR3 DNA: TGTGCCAGCAGTTTGCTCCTTACCGGGGGGGATGGCTACACCTTC

V gene: TRBV5-1
D gene: .
J gene: TRBJ2-7
clone size: few
CDR3 protein: CASSFKNEQYF
CDR3 DNA: TGCGCCAGCAGCTTTAAGAACGAGCAGTACTTC

V gene: TRBV7-9
D gene: .
J gene: TRBJ1-2
clone size: few
CDR3 protein: CASSRDRSVGYTF
CDR3 DNA: TGTGCCAGCAGCCGCGATCGGTCGGTTGGCTACACCTTC

V gene: TRBV7-9
D gene: .
J gene: TRBJ1-2
clone size: many
CDR3 protein: CASSLDRGGYTF
CDR3 DNA: TGTGCCAGCAGCTTGGACCGGGGGGGCTACACCTTC

V gene: TRBV3-1
D gene: .
J gene: TRBJ2-5
clone size: few
CDR3 protein: CASSRRGAGGRETQYF
CDR3 DNA: TGTGCCAGCAGCCGCCGGGGGGCAGGGGGCAGAGAGACCCAGTACTTC

V gene: TRBV11-2
D gene: TRBD1
J gene: TRBJ2-7
clone size: .
CDR3 protein: CASSLQGKGSEQYF
CDR3 DNA: TGTGCCAGCAGCCTACAGGGGAAGGGGTCCGAGCAGTACTTC

V gene: TRBV5-4
D gene: TRBD2
J gene: TRBJ2-7
clone size: few
CDR3 protein: CASSLAATSGSYEQYF
CDR3 DNA: TGTGCCAGCAGCTTGGCGGCGACTAGCGGTTCCTACGAGCAGTACTTC

V gene: TRBV25-1
D gene: TRBD1
J gene: TRBJ1-4
clone size: few
CDR3 protein: CASSTDRLVEKLFF
CDR3 DNA: TGTGCCAGCAGTACGGACAGGCTAGTTGAAAAACTGTTTTTT

V gene: TRBV10-3
D gene: .
J gene: TRBJ2-1
clone size: few
CDR3 protein: CAISEGGNEQFF
CDR3 DNA: TGTGCCATCAGCGAAGGGGGCAATGAGCAGTTCTTC

V gene: TRBV27
D gene: TRBD2
J gene: TRBJ2-7
clone size: .
CDR3 protein: CASSPPKREFNEQYF
CDR3 DNA: TGTGCCAGCAGTCCCCCCAAGCGGGAGTTTAACGAGCAGTACTTC